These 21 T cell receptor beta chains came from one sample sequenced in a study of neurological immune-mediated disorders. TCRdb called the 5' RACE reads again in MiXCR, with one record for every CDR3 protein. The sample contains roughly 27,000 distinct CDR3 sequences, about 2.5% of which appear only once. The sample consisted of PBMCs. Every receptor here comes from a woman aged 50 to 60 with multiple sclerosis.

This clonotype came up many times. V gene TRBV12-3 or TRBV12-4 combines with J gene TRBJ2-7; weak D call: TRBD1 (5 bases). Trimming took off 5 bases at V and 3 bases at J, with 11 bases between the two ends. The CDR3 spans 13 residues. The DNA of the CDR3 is TGTGCCAGCAGTAGACAGAAGAGCTACGAGCAGTACTTC. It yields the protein CASSRQKSYEQYF.

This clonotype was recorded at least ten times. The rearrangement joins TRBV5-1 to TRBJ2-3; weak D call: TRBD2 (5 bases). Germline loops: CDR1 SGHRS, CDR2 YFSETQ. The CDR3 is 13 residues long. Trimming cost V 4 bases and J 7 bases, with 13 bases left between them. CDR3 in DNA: TGCGCCAGCAGCCTGTCGACGGGAAATACGCAGTATTTT. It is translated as CASSLSTGNTQYF.

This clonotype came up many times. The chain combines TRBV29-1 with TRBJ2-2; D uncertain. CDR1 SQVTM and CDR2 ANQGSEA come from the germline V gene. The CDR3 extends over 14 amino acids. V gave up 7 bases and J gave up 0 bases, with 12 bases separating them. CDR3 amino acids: CSAYRPSNTGELFF. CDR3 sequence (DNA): TGCAGCGCCTACCGGCCTTCGAACACCGGGGAGCTGTTTTTT.

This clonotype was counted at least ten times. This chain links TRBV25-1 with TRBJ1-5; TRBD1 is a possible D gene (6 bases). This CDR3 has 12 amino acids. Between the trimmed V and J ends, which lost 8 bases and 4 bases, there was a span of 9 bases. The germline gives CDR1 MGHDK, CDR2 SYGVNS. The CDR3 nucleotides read TGTGCCAGCCAGGGGTCAAATCAGCCCCAGCATTTT. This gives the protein CASQGSNQPQHF.

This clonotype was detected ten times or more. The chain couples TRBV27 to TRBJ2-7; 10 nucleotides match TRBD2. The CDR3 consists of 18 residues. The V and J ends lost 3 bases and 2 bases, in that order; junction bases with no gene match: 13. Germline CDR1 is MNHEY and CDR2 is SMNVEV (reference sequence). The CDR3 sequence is CASSFGDVSGRRTYEQYF. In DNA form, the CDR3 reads TGTGCCAGCAGTTTTGGGGACGTTAGCGGGAGGCGCACCTACGAGCAGTACTTC.

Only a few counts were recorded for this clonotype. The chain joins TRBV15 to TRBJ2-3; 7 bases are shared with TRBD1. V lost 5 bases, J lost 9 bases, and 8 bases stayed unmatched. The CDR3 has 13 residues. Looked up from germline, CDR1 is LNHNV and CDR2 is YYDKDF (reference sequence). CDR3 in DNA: TGTGCCACCAGCGGGTCAGGGGGACGAACGCAGTATTTT. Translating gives CATSGSGGRTQYF.

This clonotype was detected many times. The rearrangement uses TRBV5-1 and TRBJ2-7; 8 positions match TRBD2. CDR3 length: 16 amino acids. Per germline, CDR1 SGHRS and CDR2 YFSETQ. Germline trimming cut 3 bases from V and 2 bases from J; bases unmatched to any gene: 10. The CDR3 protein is CASSWGGGPETYEQYF. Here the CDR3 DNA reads TGCGCCAGCAGCTGGGGCGGGGGGCCGGAGACCTACGAGCAGTACTTC.

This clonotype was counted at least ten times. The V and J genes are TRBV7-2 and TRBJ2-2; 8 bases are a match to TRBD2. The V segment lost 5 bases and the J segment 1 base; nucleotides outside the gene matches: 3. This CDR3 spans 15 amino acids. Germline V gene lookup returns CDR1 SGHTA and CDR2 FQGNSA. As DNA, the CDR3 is TGTGCCAGCAGCCTCACTAGCGGGAACACCGGGGAGCTGTTTTTT. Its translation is CASSLTSGNTGELFF.

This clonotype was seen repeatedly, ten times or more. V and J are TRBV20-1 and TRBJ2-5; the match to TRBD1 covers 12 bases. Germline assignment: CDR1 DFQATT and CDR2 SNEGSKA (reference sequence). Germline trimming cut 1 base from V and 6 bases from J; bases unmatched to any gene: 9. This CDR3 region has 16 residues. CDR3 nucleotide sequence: TGCAGTGCTAGAGGGGACAGGGGGCGCGGGGGGAAGACCCAGTACTTC. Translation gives CSARGDRGRGGKTQYF.

CDR3 nucleotide sequence: TGCAGTGCTAGAGATCTGCGCGGACTAGCGGGGGTGAGCTCCTACAATGAGCAGTTCTTC. This translates into CSARDLRGLAGVSSYNEQFF. V gene TRBV20-1 combines with J gene TRBJ2-1; 13 nucleotides align to TRBD2. Losses at the gene ends were 0 bases for V and 0 bases for J; bases not matched to a gene: 11. Per germline, CDR1 DFQATT and CDR2 SNEGSKA (reference sequence). The CDR3 runs to 20 residues.

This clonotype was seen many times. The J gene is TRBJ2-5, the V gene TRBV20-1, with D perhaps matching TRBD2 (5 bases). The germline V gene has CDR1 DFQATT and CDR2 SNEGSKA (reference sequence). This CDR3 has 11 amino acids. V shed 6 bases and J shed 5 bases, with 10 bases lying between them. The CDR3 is CSAPSSETQYF. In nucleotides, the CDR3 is TGCAGTGCCCCTAGCAGTGAGACCCAGTACTTC.

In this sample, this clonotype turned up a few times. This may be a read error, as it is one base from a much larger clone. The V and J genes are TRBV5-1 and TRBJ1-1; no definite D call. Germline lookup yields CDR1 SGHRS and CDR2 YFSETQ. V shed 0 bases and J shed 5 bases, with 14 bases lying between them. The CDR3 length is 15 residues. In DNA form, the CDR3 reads TGCGCCAGCAGCTTGGTCGGTGTTGTGGGAACTGAAGCTTTCTTT. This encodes CASSLVGVVGTEAFF.

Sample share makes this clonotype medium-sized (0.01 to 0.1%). The CDR3 DNA is TGTGCCAGCAGCCCACGGACAGGGGGTGTCTATGGCTACACCTTC. This translates into CASSPRTGGVYGYTF. The chain recombines TRBV4-2 with TRBJ1-2, with 10 bases lining up with TRBD1. Germline values: CDR1 LGHNA, CDR2 YNFKEQ. The trim removed 4 bases at V and 4 bases at J, leaving 6 bases unmatched. The CDR3 covers 15 residues.

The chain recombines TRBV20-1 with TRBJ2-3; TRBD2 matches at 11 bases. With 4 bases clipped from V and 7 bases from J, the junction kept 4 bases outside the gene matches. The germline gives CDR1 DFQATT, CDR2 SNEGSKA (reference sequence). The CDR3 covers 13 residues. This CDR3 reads CSAIAGGVNTQYF. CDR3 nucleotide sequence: TGCAGTGCTATAGCGGGGGGGGTGAATACGCAGTATTTT.

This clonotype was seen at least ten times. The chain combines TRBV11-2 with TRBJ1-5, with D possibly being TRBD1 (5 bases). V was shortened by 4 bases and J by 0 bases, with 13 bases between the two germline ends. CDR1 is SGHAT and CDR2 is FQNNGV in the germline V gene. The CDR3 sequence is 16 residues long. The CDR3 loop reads CASSSRQRYSNQPQHF. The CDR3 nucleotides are TGTGCCAGCAGCTCTCGACAGAGATATAGCAATCAGCCCCAGCATTTT.

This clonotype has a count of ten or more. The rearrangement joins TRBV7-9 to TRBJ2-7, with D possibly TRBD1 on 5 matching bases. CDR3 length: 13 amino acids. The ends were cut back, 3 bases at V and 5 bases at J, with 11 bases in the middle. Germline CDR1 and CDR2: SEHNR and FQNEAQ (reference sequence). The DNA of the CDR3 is TGTGCCAGCAGCTTGCAGGGTAGCCACGAGCAGTACTTC. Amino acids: CASSLQGSHEQYF.

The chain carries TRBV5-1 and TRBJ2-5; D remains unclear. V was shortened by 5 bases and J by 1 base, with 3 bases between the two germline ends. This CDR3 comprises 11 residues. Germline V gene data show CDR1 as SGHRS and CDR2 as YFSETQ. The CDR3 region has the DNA TGCGCCAGCAGAAGCCAAGAGACCCAGTACTTC. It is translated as CASRSQETQYF.

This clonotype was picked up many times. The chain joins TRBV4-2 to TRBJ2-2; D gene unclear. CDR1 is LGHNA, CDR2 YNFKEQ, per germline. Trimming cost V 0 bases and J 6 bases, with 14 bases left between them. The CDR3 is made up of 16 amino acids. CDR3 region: CASSQEAKGKSGELFF. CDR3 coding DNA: TGTGCCAGCAGCCAAGAGGCAAAGGGCAAATCCGGGGAGCTGTTTTTT.

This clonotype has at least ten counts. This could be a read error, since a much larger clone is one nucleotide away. CDR3 bases: TGTGCCAGCAGCTTAAACGAAAGGGATGCCGAGCAGTACTTC. It codes for CASSLNERDAEQYF. V is TRBV7-8 and J is TRBJ2-7; no firm D call. Germline V lookup: CDR1 SGHVS, CDR2 FQNEAQ. Trimming removed 2 bases from V and 6 bases from J, with 14 bases in between. The CDR3 has 14 amino acids. Supplemented by reference TRBV7-8 and TRBJ2-7, the full variable domain reads GAGVSQSPRYKVAKRGQDVALRCDPISGHVSLFWYQQALGQGPEFLTYFQNEAQLDKSGLPSDRFFAERPEGSVSTLKIQRTQQEDSAVYLCASSLNERDAEQYFGPGTRLTVT.

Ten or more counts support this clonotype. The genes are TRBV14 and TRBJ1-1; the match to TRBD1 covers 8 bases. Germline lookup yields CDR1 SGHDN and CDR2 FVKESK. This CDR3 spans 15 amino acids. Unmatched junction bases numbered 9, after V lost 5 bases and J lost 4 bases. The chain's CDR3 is CASSFFTGGSTEAFF. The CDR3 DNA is TGTGCCAGCAGCTTCTTTACAGGGGGTAGCACTGAAGCTTTCTTT.

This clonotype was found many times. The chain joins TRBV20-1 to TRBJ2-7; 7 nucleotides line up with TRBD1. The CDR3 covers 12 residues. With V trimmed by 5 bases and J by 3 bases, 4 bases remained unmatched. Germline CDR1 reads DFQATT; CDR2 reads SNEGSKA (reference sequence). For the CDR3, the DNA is TGCAGTGCTTCAACAGGGGACTACGAGCAGTACTTC. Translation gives CSASTGDYEQYF.